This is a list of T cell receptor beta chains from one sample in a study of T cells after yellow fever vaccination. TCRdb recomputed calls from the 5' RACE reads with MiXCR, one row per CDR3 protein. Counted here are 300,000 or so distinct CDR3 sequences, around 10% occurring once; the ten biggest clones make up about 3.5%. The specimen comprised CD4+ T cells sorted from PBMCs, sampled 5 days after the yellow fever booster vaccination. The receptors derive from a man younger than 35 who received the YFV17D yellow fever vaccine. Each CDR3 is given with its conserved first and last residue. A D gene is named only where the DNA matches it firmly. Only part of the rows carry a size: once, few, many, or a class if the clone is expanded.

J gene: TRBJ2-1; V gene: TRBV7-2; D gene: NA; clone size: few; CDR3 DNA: TGTGCCAGCAGCTTGTATCGCTTGGTCCCGTCCAATGAGCAGTTCTTC; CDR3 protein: CASSLYRLVPSNEQFF
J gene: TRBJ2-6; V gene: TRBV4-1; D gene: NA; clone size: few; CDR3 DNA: TGCGCCAGCAGCCAGAGTCACTCTGGGGCCAACGTCCTGACTTTC; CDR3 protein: CASSQSHSGANVLTF
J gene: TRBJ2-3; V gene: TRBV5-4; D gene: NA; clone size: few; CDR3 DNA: TGTGCCAGCAGCGCGCTTTTAGGGGCCAGCTCAGATACGCAGTATTTT; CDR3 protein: CASSALLGASSDTQYF
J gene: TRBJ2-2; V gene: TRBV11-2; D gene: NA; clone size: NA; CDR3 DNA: TGTGCCAGCAGCTTAGATCAGTATTACGTCGGGGGCAGCACCGGGGAGCTGTTTTTT; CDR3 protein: CASSLDQYYVGGSTGELFF
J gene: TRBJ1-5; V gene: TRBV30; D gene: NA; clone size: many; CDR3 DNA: TGTGCCTGGAGTGCACAGGGCGATCAGCCCCAGCATTTT; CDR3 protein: CAWSAQGDQPQHF
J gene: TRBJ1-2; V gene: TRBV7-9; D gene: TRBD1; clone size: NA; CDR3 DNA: TGTGCCAGCAGCTCCAGGGGGCCGTTTCCTGGCTACACCTTC; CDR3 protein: CASSSRGPFPGYTF
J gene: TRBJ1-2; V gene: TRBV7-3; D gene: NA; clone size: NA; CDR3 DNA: TGTGCCAGCAGCACTGGAGGCTCGGCTGGCTACACCTTC; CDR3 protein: CASSTGGSAGYTF
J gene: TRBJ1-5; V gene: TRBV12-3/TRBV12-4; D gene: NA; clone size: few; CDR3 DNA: TGTGCCAGCAGTTTATTAGTCAATCAGCCCCAGCATTTT; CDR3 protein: CASSLLVNQPQHF
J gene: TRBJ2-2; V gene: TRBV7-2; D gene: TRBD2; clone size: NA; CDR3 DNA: TGTGCCAGCAGCTTAGGGGGACTAGCGGGGCTCGAGCTGTTTTTT; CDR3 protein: CASSLGGLAGLELFF
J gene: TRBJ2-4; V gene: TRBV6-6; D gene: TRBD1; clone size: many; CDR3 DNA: TGTGCCAGCAGTTACGAGGACAGGGTAGCCAAAAACATTCAGTACTTC; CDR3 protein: CASSYEDRVAKNIQYF
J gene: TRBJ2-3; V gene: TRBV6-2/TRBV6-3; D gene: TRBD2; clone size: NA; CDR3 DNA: TGTGCCAGCAGTTACCGACTAGCGGGGAATTCGGATACGCAGTATTTT; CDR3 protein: CASSYRLAGNSDTQYF
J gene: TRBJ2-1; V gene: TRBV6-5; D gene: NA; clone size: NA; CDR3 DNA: TGTGCCAGCGGAATAAGTGGGGCGCCTGTAGATGAGCAGTTCTTC; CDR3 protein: CASGISGAPVDEQFF
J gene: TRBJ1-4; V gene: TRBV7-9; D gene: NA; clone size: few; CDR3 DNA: TGTGCCAGCAGCAGGCGACAGGAGGGAAAACTGTTTTTT; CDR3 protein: CASSRRQEGKLFF
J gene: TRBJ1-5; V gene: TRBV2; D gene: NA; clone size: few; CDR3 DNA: TGTGCCAGCAGTGCGGGGGGCACTCTACAGCCCCAGCATTTT; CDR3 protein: CASSAGGTLQPQHF
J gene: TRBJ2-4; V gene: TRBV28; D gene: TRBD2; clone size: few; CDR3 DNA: TGTGCCAGTTCTAGCGGGGGGGAGACTTATGGCAAAAACATTCAGTACTTC; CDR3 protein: CASSSGGETYGKNIQYF
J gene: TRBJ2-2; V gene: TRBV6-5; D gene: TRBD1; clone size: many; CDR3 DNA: TGTGCCAGCAGCCCGGGACAGGGGGCAGGCGGGGAGCTGTTTTTT; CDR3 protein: CASSPGQGAGGELFF
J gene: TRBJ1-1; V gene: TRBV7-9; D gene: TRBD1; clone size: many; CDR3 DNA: TGTGCCAGCAGCTTACAGACAGGGATGAACACTGAAGCTTTCTTT; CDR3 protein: CASSLQTGMNTEAFF
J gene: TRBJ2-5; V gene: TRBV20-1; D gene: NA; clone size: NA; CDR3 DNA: TGCAGTGCTCCCGAGTTCGGAACTCAAGAGACCCAGTACTTC; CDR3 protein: CSAPEFGTQETQYF
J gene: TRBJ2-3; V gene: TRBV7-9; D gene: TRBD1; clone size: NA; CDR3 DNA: TGTGCCAGCAGCTTAGGGGACAGGGGCATCAGGGATACGCAGTATTTT; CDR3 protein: CASSLGDRGIRDTQYF
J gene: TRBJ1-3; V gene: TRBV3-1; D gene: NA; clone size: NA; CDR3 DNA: TGTGCCAGCAGCCAAGAAGCTGTAAACACCATATATTTT; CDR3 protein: CASSQEAVNTIYF
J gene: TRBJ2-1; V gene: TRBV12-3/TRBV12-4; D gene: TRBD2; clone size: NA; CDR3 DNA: TGTGCCAGCAGTTTCCCAGCGGGGAGCTCCTACAATGAGCAGTTCTTC; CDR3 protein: CASSFPAGSSYNEQFF
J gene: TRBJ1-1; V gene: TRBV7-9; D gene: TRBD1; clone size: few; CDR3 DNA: TGTGCCAGCAGCTCACAGGGGTACACTGAAGCTTTCTTT; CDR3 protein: CASSSQGYTEAFF
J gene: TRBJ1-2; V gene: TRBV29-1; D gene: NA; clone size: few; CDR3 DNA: TGCAGCGTCCCCCTGAGGAGGGGTGGCTACACCTTC; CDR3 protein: CSVPLRRGGYTF
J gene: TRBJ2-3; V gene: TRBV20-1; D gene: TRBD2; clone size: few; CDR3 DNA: TGCACTAGCGGGGGAAGCACAGATACGCAGTATTTT; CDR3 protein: CTSGGSTDTQYF
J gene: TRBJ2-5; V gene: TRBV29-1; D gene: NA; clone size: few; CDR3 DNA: TGCAGCCTTAGTTCAGGGGACCACGTCCCGACCCAGTACTTC; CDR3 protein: CSLSSGDHVPTQYF
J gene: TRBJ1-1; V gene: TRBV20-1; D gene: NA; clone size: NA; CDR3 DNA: TGCAGTGCTAGAGATTTCTTGAACACTGAAGCTTTCTTT; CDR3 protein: CSARDFLNTEAFF
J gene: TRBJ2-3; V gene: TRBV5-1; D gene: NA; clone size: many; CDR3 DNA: TGCGCCAGCAGCTTACGAGGTACTAGCACAGATACGCAGTATTTT; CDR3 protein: CASSLRGTSTDTQYF
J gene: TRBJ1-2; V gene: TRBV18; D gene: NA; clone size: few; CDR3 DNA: TGTGCCAGCTCAAGCAATAACTATGGCTACACCTTC; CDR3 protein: CASSSNNYGYTF
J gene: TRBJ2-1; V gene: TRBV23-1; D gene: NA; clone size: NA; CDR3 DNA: TGCGCCAGCCGCCGACAGGCTGACAATGAGCAGTTCTTC; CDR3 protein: CASRRQADNEQFF
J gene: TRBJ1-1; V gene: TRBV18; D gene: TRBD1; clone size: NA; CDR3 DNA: TGTGCCAGCTCACCCCGGGACAGGGCCCTAGCGGGCACTGAAGCTTTCTTT; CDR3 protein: CASSPRDRALAGTEAFF
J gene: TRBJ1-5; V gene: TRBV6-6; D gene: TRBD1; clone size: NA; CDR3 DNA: TGTGCCAGCACCCTACAGGGGGATCAGCCCCAGCATTTT; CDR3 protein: CASTLQGDQPQHF
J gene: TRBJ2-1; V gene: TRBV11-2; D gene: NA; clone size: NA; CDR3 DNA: TGTGCCAGCAGCTACGGACTCCCCCCGAGAGAGCAGTTCTTC; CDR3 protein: CASSYGLPPREQFF
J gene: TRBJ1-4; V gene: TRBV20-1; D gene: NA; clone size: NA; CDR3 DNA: TGCAGTGCTAGAAGGGGCCCCCAAGAAAAACTGTTTTTT; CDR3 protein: CSARRGPQEKLFF
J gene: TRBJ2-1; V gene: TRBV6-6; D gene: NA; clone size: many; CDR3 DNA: TGTGCCAGCAGTTACTGGCAAACTGGCGATCAGGGGCAGTTCTTC; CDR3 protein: CASSYWQTGDQGQFF
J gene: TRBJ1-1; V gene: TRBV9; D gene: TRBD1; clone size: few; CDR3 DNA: TGTGCCAGCAGCGTGGATCCGGGGACAGGGGACACTGAAGCTTTCTTT; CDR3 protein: CASSVDPGTGDTEAFF
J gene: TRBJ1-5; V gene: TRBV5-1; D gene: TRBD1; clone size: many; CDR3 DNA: TGCGCCAGCAGCGAAGCGGGACAGGGATATCAGCCCCAGCATTTT; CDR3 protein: CASSEAGQGYQPQHF
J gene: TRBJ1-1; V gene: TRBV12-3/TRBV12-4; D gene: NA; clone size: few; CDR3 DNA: TGTGCCAGCACCACCCGGGGAGGGTGGGGTGAAGCTTTCTTT; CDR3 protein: CASTTRGGWGEAFF
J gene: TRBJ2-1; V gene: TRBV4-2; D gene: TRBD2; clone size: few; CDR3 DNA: TGTGCCAGCAGCCAAGCAATGGCTAGCGGGGGGGTAAGCTCCTACAATGAGCAGTTCTTC; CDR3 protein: CASSQAMASGGVSSYNEQFF
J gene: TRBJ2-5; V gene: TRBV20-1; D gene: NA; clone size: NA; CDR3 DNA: TGCAGTGCTAGAGATAGTCGGGGGCTGGAAGAGACCCAGTACTTC; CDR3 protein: CSARDSRGLEETQYF
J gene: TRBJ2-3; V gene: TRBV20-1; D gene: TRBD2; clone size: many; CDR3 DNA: TGCAGTGCTAGGATCGGGGGGGCAGGGACAGATACGCAGTATTTT; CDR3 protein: CSARIGGAGTDTQYF
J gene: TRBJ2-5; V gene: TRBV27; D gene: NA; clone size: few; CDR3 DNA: TGTGCCAGCAGGAGCATCGGGCCGGAGACCCAGTACTTC; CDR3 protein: CASRSIGPETQYF
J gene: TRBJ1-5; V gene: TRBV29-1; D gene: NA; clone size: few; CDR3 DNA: TGCAGCGTGGGAACCGGGGACACCAATCAGCCCCAGCATTTT; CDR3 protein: CSVGTGDTNQPQHF
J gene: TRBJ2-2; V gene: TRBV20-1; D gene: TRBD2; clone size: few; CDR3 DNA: TGCAGTGTCAGGGCGGGGGAAGCCGGGGAGCTGTTTTTT; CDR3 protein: CSVRAGEAGELFF
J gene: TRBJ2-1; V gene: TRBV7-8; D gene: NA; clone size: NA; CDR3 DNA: TGTGCCAGCAGCTTAGCTCCCGCTAGATTTGGTGAGCAGTTCTTC; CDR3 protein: CASSLAPARFGEQFF
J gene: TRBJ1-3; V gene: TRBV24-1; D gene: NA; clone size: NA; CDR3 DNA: TGTGCCACCAGTGACTCCGGGACGTCTGGCACCATATATTTT; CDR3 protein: CATSDSGTSGTIYF
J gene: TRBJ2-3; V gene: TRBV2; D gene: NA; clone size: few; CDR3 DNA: TGTGCCTGCCACCCGAGCACAGATACGCAGTATTTT; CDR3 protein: CACHPSTDTQYF
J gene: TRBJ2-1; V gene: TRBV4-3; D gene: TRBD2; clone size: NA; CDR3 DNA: TGCGCCAGCAGCCAAGATGCCCCTACTAGCGGGATAATGTTCTTC; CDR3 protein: CASSQDAPTSGIMFF
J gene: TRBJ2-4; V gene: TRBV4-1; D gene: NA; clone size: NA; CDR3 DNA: TGCGCCAGCAGCCAGGATCGCCCCAGTAAGAACATTCAGTACTTC; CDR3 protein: CASSQDRPSKNIQYF
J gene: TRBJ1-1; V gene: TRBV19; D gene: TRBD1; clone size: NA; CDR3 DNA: TGTGCCAGTAGTATAGAGGGACAGGTCGAAGCTTTCTTT; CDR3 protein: CASSIEGQVEAFF
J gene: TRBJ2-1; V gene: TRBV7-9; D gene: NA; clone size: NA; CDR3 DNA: TGTGCCAGCACCCGGGGTTGGGCTCCCTCCTACAATGAGCAGTTCTTC; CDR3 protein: CASTRGWAPSYNEQFF
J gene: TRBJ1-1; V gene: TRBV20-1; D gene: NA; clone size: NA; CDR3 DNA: TGCAGTGCTAGAGTGACAGCCAACACTGAAGCTTTCTTT; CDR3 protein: CSARVTANTEAFF
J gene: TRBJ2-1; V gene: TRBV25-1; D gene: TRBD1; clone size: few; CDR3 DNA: TGTGCCAGCAGTGACCCCAGGGGGAGCTCCTACAATGAGCAGTTCTTC; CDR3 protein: CASSDPRGSSYNEQFF
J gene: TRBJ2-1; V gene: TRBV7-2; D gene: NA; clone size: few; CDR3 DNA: TGTGCCAGCAGCTTAGGGGGGGCCTACAACAATGAGCAGTTCTTC; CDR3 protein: CASSLGGAYNNEQFF
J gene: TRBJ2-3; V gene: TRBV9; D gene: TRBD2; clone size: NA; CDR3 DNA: TGTGCCAGCAGCGATGGAGGGACTAGCGGGATGGATACGCAGTATTTT; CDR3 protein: CASSDGGTSGMDTQYF